This passage covers 2 T cell receptor beta chains from one sample sequenced in a study of T cell responses to AZD1222 COVID-19 vaccine. Here immunoSEQ multiplex PCR was the method, and the copy in TCRdb shows in-frame clones only, minus some. The sample lists 90,000 to 150,000 clones, 88% occurring once. Sequences were derived from peripheral blood, sampled on day 0 of AZD1222 vaccination. The receptors stem from an adult in good health.

The V gene is TRBV7-9, the J gene TRBJ1-1; 8 bases map to TRBD1. Looked up from germline, CDR1 is SEHNR and CDR2 is FQNEAQ (reference sequence). V gave up 5 bases and J gave up 9 bases; unmatched junction bases: 8. CDR3 length equals 13 residues. CDR3 coding DNA: TGTGCCAGCAGCGCAGGACAGGGTTTTAAAGCTTTCTTT. It codes for CASSAGQGFKAFF.

This sequence joins TRBV5-4 and TRBJ2-1; 7 bases map to TRBD2. Germline CDR1 SGHNT, CDR2 YYREEE (reference sequence). This CDR3 contains 15 residues. Germline trimming cut 0 bases from V and 7 bases from J; bases unmatched to any gene: 7. CDR3 in amino acids: CASSLARTSGNEQFF. The CDR3 nucleotides are TGTGCCAGCAGCTTGGCCAGGACTAGTGGGAATGAGCAGTTCTTC.